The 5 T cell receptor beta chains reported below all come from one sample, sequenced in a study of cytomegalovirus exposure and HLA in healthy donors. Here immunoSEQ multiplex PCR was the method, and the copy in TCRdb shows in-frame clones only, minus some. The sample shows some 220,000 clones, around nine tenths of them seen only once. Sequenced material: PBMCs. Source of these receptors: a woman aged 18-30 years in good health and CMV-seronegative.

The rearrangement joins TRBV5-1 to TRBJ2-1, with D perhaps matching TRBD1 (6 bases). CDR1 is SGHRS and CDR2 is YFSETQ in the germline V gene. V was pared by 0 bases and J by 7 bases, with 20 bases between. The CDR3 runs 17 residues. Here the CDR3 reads CASSLVKDRGWVNEQFF. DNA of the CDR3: TGCGCCAGCAGCTTGGTAAAGGACAGAGGATGGGTAAATGAGCAGTTCTTC.

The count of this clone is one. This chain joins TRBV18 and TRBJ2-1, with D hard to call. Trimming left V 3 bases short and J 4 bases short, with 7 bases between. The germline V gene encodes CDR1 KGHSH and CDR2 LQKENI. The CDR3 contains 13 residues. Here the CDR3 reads CASSPLEYNEQFF. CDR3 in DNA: TGTGCCAGCTCACCCCTCGAGTACAATGAGCAGTTCTTC.

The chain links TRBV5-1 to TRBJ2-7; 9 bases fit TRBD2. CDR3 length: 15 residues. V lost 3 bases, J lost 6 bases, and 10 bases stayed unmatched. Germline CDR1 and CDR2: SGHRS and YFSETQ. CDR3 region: CASSSNSGSPFEQYF. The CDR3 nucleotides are TGCGCCAGCAGCTCCAATAGCGGGAGCCCATTCGAGCAGTACTTC.

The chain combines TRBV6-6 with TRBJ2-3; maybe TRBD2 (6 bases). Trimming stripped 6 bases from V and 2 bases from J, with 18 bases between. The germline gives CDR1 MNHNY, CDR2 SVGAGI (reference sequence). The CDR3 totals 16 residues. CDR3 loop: CASRTTDGGFTDTQYF. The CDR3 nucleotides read TGTGCCAGCAGGACCACTGACGGAGGGTTCACAGATACGCAGTATTTT.

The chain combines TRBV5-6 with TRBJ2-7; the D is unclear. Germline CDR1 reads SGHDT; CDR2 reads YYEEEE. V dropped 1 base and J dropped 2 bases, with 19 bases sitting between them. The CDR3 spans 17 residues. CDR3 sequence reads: CASSLRGWLTSTYEQYF. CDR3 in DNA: TGTGCCAGCAGCTTGCGTGGATGGCTGACTTCAACCTACGAGCAGTACTTC. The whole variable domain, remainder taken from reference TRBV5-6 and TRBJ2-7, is DAGVTQSPTHLIKTRGQQVTLRCSPKSGHDTVSWYQQALGQGPQFIFQYYEEEERQRGNFPDRFSGHQFPNYSSELNVNALLLGDSALYLCASSLRGWLTSTYEQYFGPGTRLTVT.